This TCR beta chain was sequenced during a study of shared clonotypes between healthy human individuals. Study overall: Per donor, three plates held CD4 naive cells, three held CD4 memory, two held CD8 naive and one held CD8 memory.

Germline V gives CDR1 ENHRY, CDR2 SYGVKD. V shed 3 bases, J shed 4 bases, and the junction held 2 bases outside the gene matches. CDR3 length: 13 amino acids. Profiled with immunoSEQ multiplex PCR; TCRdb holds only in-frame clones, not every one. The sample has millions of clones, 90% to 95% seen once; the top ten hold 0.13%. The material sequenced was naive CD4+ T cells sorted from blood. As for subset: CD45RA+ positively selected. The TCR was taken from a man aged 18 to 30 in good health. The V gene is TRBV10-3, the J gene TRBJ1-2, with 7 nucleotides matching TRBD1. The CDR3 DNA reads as TGTGCCATCAGTGACGACAGGGTCTATGGCTACACCTTC. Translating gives CAISDDRVYGYTF.